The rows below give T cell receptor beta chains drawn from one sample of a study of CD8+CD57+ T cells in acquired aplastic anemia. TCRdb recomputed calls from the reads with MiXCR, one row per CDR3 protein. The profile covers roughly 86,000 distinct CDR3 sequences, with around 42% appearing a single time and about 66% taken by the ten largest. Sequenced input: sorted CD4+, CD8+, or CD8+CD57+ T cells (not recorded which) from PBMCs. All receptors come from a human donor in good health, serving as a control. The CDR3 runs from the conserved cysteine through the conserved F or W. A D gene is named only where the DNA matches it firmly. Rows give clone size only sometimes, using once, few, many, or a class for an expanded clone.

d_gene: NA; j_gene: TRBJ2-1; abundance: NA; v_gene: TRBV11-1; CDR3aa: CASSLAQLPYNEQFF; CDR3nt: TGTGCCAGCAGCTTAGCCCAGCTCCCTTACAATGAGCAGTTCTTC
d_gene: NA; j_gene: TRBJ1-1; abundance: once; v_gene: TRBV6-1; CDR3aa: CASYTNTEAFF; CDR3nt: TGTGCCAGCTATACCAACACTGAAGCTTTCTTT
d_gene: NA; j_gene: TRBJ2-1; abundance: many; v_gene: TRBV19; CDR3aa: CASSMSGVNEQFF; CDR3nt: TGTGCCAGTAGTATGTCGGGAGTGAATGAGCAGTTCTTC
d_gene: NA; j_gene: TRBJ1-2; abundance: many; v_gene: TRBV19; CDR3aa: CAIKIGLGGYTF; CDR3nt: TGTGCCATCAAGATCGGACTAGGAGGCTACACCTTC
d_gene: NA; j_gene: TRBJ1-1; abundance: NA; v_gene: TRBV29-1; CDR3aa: CSVGRTEAFF; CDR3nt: TGCAGCGTCGGGCGAACTGAAGCTTTCTTT
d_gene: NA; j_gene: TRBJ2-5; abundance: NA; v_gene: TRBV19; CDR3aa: CASKMQGGGTQYF; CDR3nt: TGTGCCAGTAAAATGCAGGGTGGAGGGACCCAGTACTTC
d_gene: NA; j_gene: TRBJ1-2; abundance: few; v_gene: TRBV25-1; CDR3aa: CASSDYAGDGYTF; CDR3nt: TGTGCCAGCAGTGACTATGCGGGGGATGGCTACACCTTC
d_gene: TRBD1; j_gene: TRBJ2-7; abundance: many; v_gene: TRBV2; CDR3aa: CATAWTGSLYEQYF; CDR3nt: TGTGCCACAGCTTGGACAGGCTCTCTGTACGAGCAGTACTTC
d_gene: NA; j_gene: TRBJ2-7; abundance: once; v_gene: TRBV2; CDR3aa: CASSVDPGRGSEQYF; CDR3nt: TGTGCCAGCAGTGTAGATCCAGGGCGGGGATCCGAGCAGTACTTC
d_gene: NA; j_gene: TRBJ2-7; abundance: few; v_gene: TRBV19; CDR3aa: CASSITDTYERYF; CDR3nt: TGTGCCAGTAGTATAACGGATACCTACGAGCGGTACTTC
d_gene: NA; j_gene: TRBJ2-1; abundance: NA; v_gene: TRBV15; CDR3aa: CATSRGSDSSYNEQFF; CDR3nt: TGTGCCACCAGCAGAGGGTCGGACAGCTCCTACAATGAGCAGTTCTTC
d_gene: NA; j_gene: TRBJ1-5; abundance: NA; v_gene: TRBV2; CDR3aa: CASRPDSNQPQHF; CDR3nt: TGTGCCAGCAGACCCGACAGCAATCAGCCCCAGCATTTT
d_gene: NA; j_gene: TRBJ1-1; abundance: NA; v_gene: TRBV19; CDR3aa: CASSRTMNTEAFF; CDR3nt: TGTGCCAGTAGTCGAACAATGAACACTGAAGCTTTCTTT
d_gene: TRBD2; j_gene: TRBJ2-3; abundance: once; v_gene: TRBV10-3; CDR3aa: CATAFISGDSYTQYF; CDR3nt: TGTGCCACCGCTTTTATAAGCGGGGATTCGTATACGCAGTATTTT
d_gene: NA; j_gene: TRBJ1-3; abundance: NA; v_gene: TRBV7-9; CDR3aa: CAPYRWGNTIYF; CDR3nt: TGTGCCCCATATCGTTGGGGAAACACCATATATTTT
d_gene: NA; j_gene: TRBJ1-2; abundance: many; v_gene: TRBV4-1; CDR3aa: CASSQDPDSFYGYTF; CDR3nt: TGCGCCAGCAGCCAAGATCCGGACAGCTTCTATGGCTACACCTTC
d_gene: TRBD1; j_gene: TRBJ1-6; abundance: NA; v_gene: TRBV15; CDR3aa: CATSRGITGESPLHF; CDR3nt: TGTGCCACCAGCAGAGGGATTACAGGGGAATCACCCCTCCACTTT
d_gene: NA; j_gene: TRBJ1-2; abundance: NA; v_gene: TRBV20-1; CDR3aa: CSARGQNGYTF; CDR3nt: TGCAGTGCTAGGGGCCAGAATGGCTACACCTTC
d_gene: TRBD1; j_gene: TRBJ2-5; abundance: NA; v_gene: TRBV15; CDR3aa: CATSRESNRGSETQYF; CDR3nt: TGTGCCACCAGCAGAGAGTCGAACAGGGGGTCAGAGACCCAGTACTTC
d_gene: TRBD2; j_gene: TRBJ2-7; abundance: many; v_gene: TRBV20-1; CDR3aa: CSARDRIGGSVRGYEQYF; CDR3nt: TGCAGTGCTAGAGATCGGATCGGCGGGAGCGTTAGGGGCTACGAGCAGTACTTC
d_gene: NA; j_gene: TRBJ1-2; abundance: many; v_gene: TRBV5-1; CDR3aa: CASSLEGNGYTF; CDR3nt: TGCGCCAGCAGCTTGGAGGGCAATGGCTACACCTTC
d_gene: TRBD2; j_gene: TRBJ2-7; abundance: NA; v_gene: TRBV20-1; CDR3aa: CSARGLAGIAYEQYF; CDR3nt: TGCAGTGCTAGAGGTCTAGCGGGGATTGCCTACGAGCAGTACTTC
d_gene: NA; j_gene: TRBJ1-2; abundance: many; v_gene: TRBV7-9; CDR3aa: CASSPTGNYGYTF; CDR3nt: TGTGCCAGCAGTCCCACAGGCAACTATGGCTACACCTTC
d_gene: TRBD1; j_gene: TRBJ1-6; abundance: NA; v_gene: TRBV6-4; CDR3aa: CATEAGESGGNSPLHF; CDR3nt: TGTGCTACCGAGGCTGGGGAGTCAGGGGGCAATTCACCCCTCCACTTT
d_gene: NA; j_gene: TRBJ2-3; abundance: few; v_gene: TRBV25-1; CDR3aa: CASSEEDLTDTQYF; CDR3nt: TGTGCCAGCAGTGAGGAGGACCTCACAGATACGCAGTATTTT
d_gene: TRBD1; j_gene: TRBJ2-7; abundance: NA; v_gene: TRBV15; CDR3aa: CATSRGTGVGELYF; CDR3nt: TGTGCCACCAGCAGAGGGACAGGGGTCGGGGAGCTGTACTTC
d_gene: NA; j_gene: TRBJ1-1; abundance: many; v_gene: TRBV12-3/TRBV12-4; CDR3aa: CASSLSGASAFF; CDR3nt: TGTGCCAGCAGTTTAAGTGGGGCTTCGGCTTTCTTT
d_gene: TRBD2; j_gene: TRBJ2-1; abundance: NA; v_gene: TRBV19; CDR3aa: CASSQSGRFNEQFF; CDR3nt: TGTGCCAGTAGTCAGAGCGGGAGGTTCAATGAGCAGTTCTTC
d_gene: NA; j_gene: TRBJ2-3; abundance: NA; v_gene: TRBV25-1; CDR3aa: CASSELLSGDYNEQYF; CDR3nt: TGTGCCAGCAGTGAACTTTTATCAGGGGACTACAATGAGCAGTATTTT
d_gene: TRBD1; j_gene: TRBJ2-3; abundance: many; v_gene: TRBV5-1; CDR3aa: CASSLLGQPTDTQYF; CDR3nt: TGCGCCAGCAGCTTGCTGGGACAGCCCACAGATACGCAGTATTTT
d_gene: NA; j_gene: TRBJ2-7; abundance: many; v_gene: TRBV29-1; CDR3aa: CSVEDRGSGFYEQYF; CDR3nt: TGCAGCGTTGAGGATAGGGGATCGGGTTTCTACGAGCAGTACTTC
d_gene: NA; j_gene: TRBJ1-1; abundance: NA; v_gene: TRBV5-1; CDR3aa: CASSPGLNTEAFF; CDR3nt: TGCGCCAGCAGCCCAGGGTTGAACACCGAAGCTTTCTTT
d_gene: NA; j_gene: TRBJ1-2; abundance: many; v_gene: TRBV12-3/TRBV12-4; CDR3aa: CASSYSGSATF; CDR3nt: TGTGCCAGCAGTTATTCCGGGTCCGCCACCTTC